The 32 T cell receptor beta chains presented below share a single source sample, sequenced in a study of T cells after yellow fever vaccination. Via MiXCR, TCRdb re-called the 5' RACE reads, giving one row per CDR3 protein. This table holds about 580,000 distinct CDR3 sequences, around a sixth found once. Sequenced here: PBMCs, sampled 5 to 6 days after the first yellow fever vaccination. These receptors were obtained from a young man who received the YFV17D yellow fever vaccine.

The table lists this clonotype with a few counts. V usage is TRBV6-1 and J usage is TRBJ2-1, with D perhaps matching TRBD1 (8 bases). Trimming removed 6 bases at V and 8 bases at J, with 20 bases between. Germline V gene lookup returns CDR1 MNHNS and CDR2 SASEGT. This CDR3 region has 15 residues. The CDR3 DNA reads as TGTGCCAGCAGGGCGGACAGGGAGGGAGTTTATGAGCAGTTCTTC. As protein: CASRADREGVYEQFF.

As DNA, the CDR3 is TGTGCCAGCAGCCTGGGGGTCCAGGGCTACACCTTC. Translated, it gives CASSLGVQGYTF. J is TRBJ1-2 and V is TRBV12-3 or TRBV12-4; D possibly corresponds to TRBD1 (5 bases). Trimming stripped 6 bases from V and 8 bases from J, with 13 bases between. This CDR3 comprises 12 residues.

V and J are TRBV2 and TRBJ2-3; the match to TRBD2 covers 8 bases. The CDR3 extends over 16 amino acids. The germline V gene has CDR1 SNHLY and CDR2 FYNNEI. V lost 5 bases and J lost 3; bases outside the gene matches: 10. The CDR3 protein is CASSRTSTWSTDTQYF. In nucleotides, the CDR3 is TGTGCCAGCAGTAGGACTAGCACTTGGTCAACAGATACGCAGTATTTT.

With respect to this clonotype: The germline gene is not matched at one end of the junction; a read error may be the cause. The chain combines TRBV7-8 with TRBJ2-6, with D unclear. The CDR3 consists of 15 residues. Germline values: CDR1 SGHVS, CDR2 FQNEAQ. CDR3 bases: TGTTCCAGCAGCTTAATGTCCCCGGGGGCCAACGTCCTGACTTTC. Its translation is CSSSLMSPGANVLTF.

The table lists this clonotype with a few counts. The chain recombines TRBV9 with TRBJ1-1, with D perhaps matching TRBD1 (5 bases). The CDR3 loop spans 13 amino acids. The germline V and J ends were trimmed by 0 bases and 11 bases, with 14 bases remaining between them. CDR1 and CDR2 (germline): SGDLS, YYNGEE. The CDR3 loop reads CASSVVQGTGAFF. As DNA, the CDR3 is TGTGCCAGCAGCGTAGTCCAGGGCACTGGTGCTTTCTTT.

The rearrangement joins TRBV7-2 to TRBJ2-1; no clear D. V lost 4 bases and J 7 bases, leaving 11 bases between the germline ends. CDR1 is SGHTA, CDR2 FQGNSA, per germline. This CDR3 spans 13 amino acids. CDR3 sequence reads: CASSSYIRNEQFF. CDR3 bases: TGTGCCAGCAGCTCATATATAAGGAATGAGCAGTTCTTC.

The J gene is TRBJ2-2, the V gene TRBV6-1, with a weak D call TRBD2 (5 bases). Germline loops: CDR1 MNHNS, CDR2 SASEGT. The V gene lost 9 bases and the J gene lost 5 bases, with 13 bases spanning the gap. The CDR3 runs 13 residues. In DNA form, the CDR3 reads TGTGCCAGTAAAACGAGGGAAACCGGGGAGCTGTTTTTT. This codes for CASKTRETGELFF.

The CDR3 bases are TGTGCCAGCAGCGTAGACAGTCCCGTAGGTGGAAACACCATATATTTT. This gives the protein CASSVDSPVGGNTIYF. The chain employs TRBV9 and TRBJ1-3; no reliable D call. The CDR3 consists of 16 residues. Germline-derived CDR1 and CDR2 are SGDLS and YYNGEE. V lost 0 bases and J lost 3, with 13 bases in between.

The V call is TRBV6-1, the J call TRBJ1-2, with 7 bases identical to TRBD1. Trimming cost V 5 bases and J 2 bases; bases outside gene matches: 8. The CDR3 totals 15 residues. Germline lookup yields CDR1 MNHNS and CDR2 SASEGT. CDR3 bases: TGTGCCAGCAGTCAGGCCGGGACAGAAAACTATGGCTACACCTTC. Translating gives CASSQAGTENYGYTF.

This clonotype has at least ten counts. The chain has TRBV7-2 and TRBJ2-7; D perhaps matches TRBD2 (6 bases). From germline, CDR1 is SGHTA and CDR2 FQGNSA. The CDR3 is 15 residues long. Trimming stripped 6 bases from V and 5 bases from J, with 20 bases between. The CDR3 sequence: CASRAGPTTIHEQYF. The DNA of the CDR3 is TGTGCCAGCAGGGCGGGACCCACAACTATCCACGAGCAGTACTTC.

Ten or more counts support this clonotype. V is TRBV7-2 and J is TRBJ1-2; D unclear. V lost 7 bases, J lost 3 bases, and 15 bases lay in between. This CDR3 spans 14 amino acids. In germline, CDR1 is SGHTA, CDR2 FQGNSA. The CDR3 region is CASTTLTVHYGYTF. In nucleotides, the CDR3 is TGTGCCAGCACTACCTTAACGGTCCACTATGGCTACACCTTC.

This clonotype was counted at least ten times. This chain connects TRBV6-6 to TRBJ1-5; no firm D call. Germline values: CDR1 MNHNY, CDR2 SVGAGI (reference sequence). Between the trimmed V and J ends, which lost 0 bases and 7 bases, there was a span of 7 bases. CDR3 size: 13 residues. The CDR3 nucleotides are TGTGCCAGCAGTTACTCGATAGGCCAGCCCCAGCATTTT. Protein product: CASSYSIGQPQHF.

The chain has TRBV10-3 and TRBJ2-1; maybe TRBD2 (5 bases). The ends were cut back, 2 bases at V and 3 bases at J, with 11 bases in the middle. From germline, CDR1 is ENHRY and CDR2 SYGVKD. The CDR3 loop spans 15 amino acids. CDR3: CAISEREPDYNEQFF. The CDR3 DNA is TGTGCCATCAGTGAGAGGGAGCCCGACTACAATGAGCAGTTCTTC.

The CDR3 coding sequence is TGTGCCAGCAGCCAGGCAGCGGGGCTATCTCTAGAGACCCAGTACTTC. Protein: CASSQAAGLSLETQYF. The chain combines TRBV4-2 with TRBJ2-5; 7 bases fit TRBD2. The CDR3 is 16 residues long. The J segment lost 4 bases and the V segment lost 3 bases, leaving 11 bases of the junction unmatched. Germline V gene lookup returns CDR1 LGHNA and CDR2 YNFKEQ.

This clonotype was detected only a few times. The CDR3 is CAVGAGQSYGYTF. In DNA, the CDR3 is TGTGCCGTTGGGGCAGGGCAATCCTATGGCTACACCTTC. The chain joins TRBV12-3 or TRBV12-4 to TRBJ1-2; weak D call: TRBD1 (5 bases). The CDR3 loop spans 13 amino acids. V lost 11 bases to trimming and J lost 4 bases, with 17 bases between them.

This clonotype was counted between two and nine times. The V and J genes are TRBV4-3 and TRBJ2-5; possibly TRBD2 for D (5 bases). The germline V gene has CDR1 LGHNA and CDR2 YSLEER. The ends were cut back, 0 bases at V and 5 bases at J, with 10 bases in the middle. This CDR3 has 14 amino acids. CDR3 sequence (DNA): TGCGCCAGCAGCCAAGAGGCTAGCCACGAGACCCAGTACTTC. This codes for CASSQEASHETQYF.

The V gene is TRBV6-1, the J gene TRBJ1-1; weak D call: TRBD1 (6 bases). Germline V CDR1 and CDR2: MNHNS, SASEGT. This CDR3 region has 16 residues. Trimming pared 3 bases from V and 6 bases from J, leaving 20 bases between. CDR3 region: CASSDKQGLEFAEAFF. CDR3 bases: TGTGCCAGCAGTGACAAACAGGGATTAGAGTTTGCTGAAGCTTTCTTT.

This clonotype has at least ten counts. V usage is TRBV20-1 and J usage is TRBJ2-5; D gene uncertain. CDR3 length: 12 residues. Germline V gene lookup returns CDR1 DFQATT and CDR2 SNEGSKA (reference sequence). The V end lost 4 bases, the J end lost 0 bases, and 6 bases lay between the germline ends. CDR3 sequence (DNA): TGCAGTGCTACGCTGTACCAAGAGACCCAGTACTTC. It translates to CSATLYQETQYF.

V and J are TRBV5-1 and TRBJ2-3; no clear D gene. The CDR3 has 15 amino acids. Looked up from germline, CDR1 is SGHRS and CDR2 is YFSETQ. The V and J ends lost 0 bases and 5 bases respectively, with 13 bases between them. CDR3 sequence reads: CASSLALGVGDTQYF. The CDR3 DNA is TGCGCCAGCAGCTTGGCCCTAGGTGTGGGAGATACGCAGTATTTT.

This clonotype was recorded only once. Germline is not matched at one junction end, which may reflect a read error. The J gene is TRBJ2-1, the V gene TRBV18, with D perhaps assigned TRBD1 or TRBD2 (6 bases each). CDR1 and CDR2 from the germline V gene are KGHSH and LQKENI. This CDR3 contains 14 residues. The CDR3 loop is CATSFGGAYNEQFF. CDR3 DNA sequence: TGTGCCACCTCATTCGGGGGCGCCTACAATGAGCAGTTCTTC.

The rearrangement uses TRBV6-2 or TRBV6-3 and TRBJ1-5; 9 bases align to TRBD1. This CDR3 comprises 14 residues. Germline CDR1 reads MNHEY; CDR2 reads SVGEGT. V lost 6 bases, J lost 3 bases, and 3 bases stayed unmatched. Here the CDR3 DNA reads TGTGCCAGCAGCAGACAGGGGGTCAATCAGCCCCAGCATTTT. It codes for CASSRQGVNQPQHF.

The sample holds many counts of this clonotype. The chain carries TRBV7-9 and TRBJ1-4; D call uncertain. Trimming cost V 7 bases and J 3 bases, with 12 bases left between them. The length of the CDR3 is 14 residues. The germline gives CDR1 SEHNR, CDR2 FQNEAQ (reference sequence). CDR3 region: CASTQNGANEKLFF. For the CDR3, the DNA is TGTGCCAGCACCCAGAACGGGGCTAATGAAAAACTGTTTTTT. Full variable domain (rest looked up from reference TRBV7-9 and TRBJ1-4): DTGVSQNPRHKITKRGQNVTFRCDPISEHNRLYWYRQTLGQGPEFLTYFQNEAQLEKSRLLSDRFSAERPKGSFSTLEIQRTEQGDSAMYLCASTQNGANEKLFFGSGTQLSVL.

This clonotype was seen a handful of times. V and J are TRBV4-3 and TRBJ1-6, with D hard to call. The V end was cut by 1 base, the J end by 9 bases, with 13 bases between. Germline V gene sequence: CDR1 LGHNA, CDR2 YSLEER. The CDR3 sequence is 15 residues long. Here the CDR3 DNA reads TGCGCCAGCAGCCAAGTTTCGCCGGGGAGTTCACCCCTCCACTTT. This sequence encodes CASSQVSPGSSPLHF.

This clonotype occurred a few times. This rearrangement joins TRBV10-3 to TRBJ1-1; D not resolved. The germline gives CDR1 ENHRY, CDR2 SYGVKD. With 6 bases removed from V and 0 bases from J, the gap between germline ends came to 11 bases. The CDR3 loop spans 14 amino acids. The CDR3 DNA follows: TGTGCCATCAGGAGGGCAGGATTGAACACTGAAGCTTTCTTT. Residues: CAIRRAGLNTEAFF.

V gene TRBV3-1 combines with J gene TRBJ2-4; D is perhaps TRBD1 (6 bases). With 1 base removed from V and 10 bases from J, the gap between germline ends came to 14 bases. The CDR3 consists of 14 residues. CDR1 is LGHDT, CDR2 YNNKEL, per germline (reference sequence). The CDR3 sequence is CASSQGPGQDIQYF. CDR3 DNA sequence: TGTGCCAGCAGCCAAGGACCGGGACAAGATATTCAGTACTTC.

Note on this clonotype: At one end the junction does not follow the germline gene, possibly because of a read error. The gene calls are TRBV28 and TRBJ2-3; D possibly corresponds to TRBD1 (5 bases). Germline lookup yields CDR1 MDHEN and CDR2 SYDVKM. CDR3 length: 15 residues. The CDR3 DNA reads as TGTGCCAGCAGTTTAAGGCAGGGTCGATTGGATACGCGGTATTTT. It encodes CASSLRQGRLDTRYF.

This clonotype was found many times. The chain couples TRBV25-1 to TRBJ2-1; D perhaps matches TRBD2 (7 bases). This CDR3 contains 16 residues. Germline V CDR1 and CDR2: MGHDK, SYGVNS. Trimming removed 4 bases from V and 4 bases from J, with 17 bases in between. The CDR3 sequence: CASSVRGARIYNEQFF. CDR3 coding DNA: TGTGCCAGCAGTGTCCGGGGGGCCAGGATATACAATGAGCAGTTCTTC.

In this sample, this clonotype turned up a few times. The chain combines TRBV4-1 with TRBJ1-4; D gene unclear. The CDR3 spans 16 residues. V was shortened by 2 bases and J by 3 bases, with 13 bases between the two germline ends. Germline values: CDR1 MGHRA, CDR2 YSYEKL. The CDR3 DNA reads as TGCGCCAGCAGCCAAACGTCTGTGGGCCCTAATGAAAAACTGTTTTTT. Translation gives CASSQTSVGPNEKLFF.

This chain links TRBV20-1 with TRBJ2-7; D uncertain. The CDR3 has 13 amino acids. Germline lookup yields CDR1 DFQATT and CDR2 SNEGSKA (reference sequence). V gave up 3 bases and J gave up 1 base, with 10 bases separating them. This CDR3 is CSARVPSSYEQYF. The CDR3 DNA reads as TGCAGTGCTAGGGTTCCGTCTTCCTACGAGCAGTACTTC.

V usage is TRBV7-9 and J usage is TRBJ1-2, with D hard to call. CDR1 SEHNR and CDR2 FQNEAQ come from the germline V gene (reference sequence). The CDR3 covers 14 residues. Trimming stripped 2 bases from V and 3 bases from J, with 10 bases between. The CDR3 DNA reads TGTGCCAGCAGCTTAATTTCCGGCGACTATGGCTACACCTTC. It codes for CASSLISGDYGYTF.

This clonotype was seen repeatedly, ten times or more. The chain carries TRBV11-2 and TRBJ1-5; D not certain. CDR1 is SGHAT and CDR2 is FQNNGV in the germline V gene. The V end lost 1 base, the J end lost 2 bases, and 6 bases lay between the germline ends. CDR3 size: 14 residues. The chain's CDR3 is CASSLVSGNQPQHF. The CDR3 DNA sequence: TGTGCCAGCAGCTTAGTCTCTGGCAATCAGCCCCAGCATTTT.

The chain uses TRBV19 and TRBJ1-2; D is possibly TRBD1 (5 bases). The CDR3 totals 17 residues. Germline V CDR1 and CDR2: LNHDA, SQIVND (reference sequence). V lost 5 bases and J lost 4, with 23 bases in between. The CDR3 reads CASSLYHRDSVTYGYTF. The CDR3 coding sequence is TGTGCCAGTAGTTTGTACCATCGGGACTCGGTGACCTATGGCTACACCTTC.